What follows describes a single T cell receptor (beta chain). The sample belongs to a study of T cell changes during pregnancy in multiple sclerosis. The method was immunoSEQ multiplex PCR; TCRdb's version includes in-frame clones alone and lacks a portion of them. The repertoire consists of approximately 130,000 clones, with 95% to 98% occurring once and the leading ten covering about 0.42%. After removal of 1 base from V and 2 bases from J, the junction contained 1 base not matched to a gene. Germline CDR1 reads LNHDA; CDR2 reads SQIVND (reference sequence). CDR3 length: 15 residues. The receptor was isolated from a female donor with multiple sclerosis, enrolled in a pregnancy study. The chain combines TRBV19 with TRBJ2-3, with TRBD1 matching over 9 bases. The sample was peripheral blood, taken after pregnancy. The CDR3 DNA is TGTGCCAGTAGTATAGCACAGGGGGCCACAGATACGCAGTATTTT. Translated: CASSIAQGATDTQYF.